This entry is about one TCR beta chain. This entry comes from a study of blood T cell repertoires in COVID-19. At the level of the study: Italy, Spain and the United States were the sources of the convalescent and acute COVID-19 samples. PBMCs, B-cell-depleted T cells, or T cells were the source of the cDNA or gDNA that made up the material.

Trimming stripped 0 bases from V and 7 bases from J, with 7 bases between. This CDR3 is built from 11 residues. The germline V gene has CDR1 GTSNPN and CDR2 SVGIG (reference sequence). Seattle-derived patients entered the study during active infection and were followed longitudinally. Generated by immunoSEQ multiplex PCR, the TCRdb table keeps only in-frame clones and is missing some. Of roughly 200,000 clones in the sample, approximately 87% are singletons; the top ten hold 18%. Material: peripheral blood. This sequence joins TRBV30 and TRBJ2-7, with no clear D. The source of this sequence is a person aged 70 to 85 with COVID-19, enrolled during active disease. The CDR3 is CAWSVRVEQYF. CDR3 bases: TGTGCCTGGAGTGTGCGAGTTGAGCAGTACTTC.